The 22 T cell receptor beta chains below all came from one sample that was sequenced in a study of T cells in Graves' hyperthyroidism and ophthalmopathy. It was RNA transcripts that yielded the amplified TCR beta CDR3 regions. The HTBI primer set served for first-round RT-PCR of the TCR CDR3. TCRdb itself ran the multiplex PCR reads through MiXCR, one entry per CDR3 protein. This sample carries 550,000 to 650,000 distinct CDR3 sequences, around 15% of them seen once, and the ten largest clones take approximately 15%. Specimen: blood. All receptors come from a woman aged 40 to 55 with Graves' hyperthyroidism.

The table lists this clonotype with many counts. The rearrangement uses TRBV5-1 and TRBJ2-7; D remains unclear. Trimming removed 4 bases at V and 0 bases at J, with 11 bases between. There are 14 residues in the CDR3. Germline assignment: CDR1 SGHRS and CDR2 YFSETQ. The CDR3 protein is CASSVAGPSYEQYF. The CDR3, as DNA: TGCGCCAGCAGCGTAGCAGGACCCTCCTACGAGCAGTACTTC.

Many counts were recorded for this clonotype. The chain is built from TRBV7-2 and TRBJ2-1; tentatively, D is TRBD2 (5 bases). V shed 7 bases and J shed 7 bases, with 11 bases lying between them. The CDR3 covers 12 residues. Germline V gene lookup returns CDR1 SGHTA and CDR2 FQGNSA. The CDR3 bases are TGTGCCAGCAACTCGGGGAGAAATGAGCAGTTCTTC. Translated: CASNSGRNEQFF.

This clonotype was found many times. The chain uses TRBV30 and TRBJ2-5; D unclear. The germline V gene has CDR1 GTSNPN and CDR2 SVGIG (reference sequence). Trimming removed 5 bases from V and 5 bases from J, with 6 bases in between. This CDR3 region has 10 residues. As DNA, the CDR3 is TGTGCCTGGGGCAGGGAGACCCAGTACTTC. Residues: CAWGRETQYF.

This sequence joins TRBV7-2 and TRBJ2-1, with TRBD2 matching 15 bases. V dropped 1 base and J dropped 8; count of bases not matched to a gene: 15. CDR3 length: 20 residues. Germline values: CDR1 SGHTA, CDR2 FQGNSA. CDR3 loop: CASSLVPGLAGGNPGHEQFF. The CDR3 DNA is TGTGCCAGCAGCTTAGTACCCGGACTAGCGGGGGGGAACCCGGGGCATGAGCAGTTCTTC.

The table lists this clonotype with many counts. The J gene is TRBJ2-3, the V gene TRBV20-1, with D possibly called TRBD1 or TRBD2 (5 bases each). This CDR3 is built from 17 residues. The ends were cut back, 2 bases at V and 2 bases at J, with 20 bases in the middle. CDR1 is DFQATT, CDR2 SNEGSKA, per germline (reference sequence). CDR3 sequence: CSARSAFMTGTTDTQYF. DNA of the CDR3: TGCAGTGCTAGATCGGCTTTTATGACGGGGACCACAGATACGCAGTATTTT.

The chain carries TRBV7-2 and TRBJ2-7; the D is unclear. The length of the CDR3 is 13 residues. The germline gives CDR1 SGHTA, CDR2 FQGNSA. Trimming left V 5 bases short and J 7 bases short, with 15 bases between. This CDR3 is CASSTTGHTEQYF. Written as DNA, the CDR3 is TGTGCCAGCAGCACGACGGGCCACACGGAGCAGTACTTC. Full variable domain (remainder filled in from reference TRBV7-2 and TRBJ2-7): GAGVSQSPSNKVTEKGKDVELRCDPISGHTALYWYRQSLGQGLEFLIYFQGNSAPDKSGLPSDRFSAERTGGSVSTLTIQRTQQEDSAVYLCASSTTGHTEQYFGPGTRLTVT.

This clonotype was seen repeatedly, ten times or more. This chain uses TRBV20-1 with TRBJ2-7, with TRBD2 as a possible D gene (5 bases). Trimming shortened V by 1 base and J by 5 bases, and 15 bases separated the two germline ends. This CDR3 comprises 14 residues. Germline lookup yields CDR1 DFQATT and CDR2 SNEGSKA (reference sequence). The CDR3 spells CSARGTGTGNEQYF. The CDR3 bases are TGCAGTGCTAGAGGCACGGGAACGGGTAACGAGCAGTACTTC.

A single count supports this clonotype. This may arise from a read error, as a much more abundant clone is one base away. The chain is built from TRBV28 and TRBJ2-7; 11 bases are a match to TRBD1. V lost 6 bases and J lost 7; bases outside the gene matches: 14. Germline V gene lookup returns CDR1 MDHEN and CDR2 SYDVKM. This CDR3 has 16 amino acids. The CDR3 here is CASSLNPGQGDREQYF. Written as DNA, the CDR3 is TGTGCCAGCAGCTTGAACCCGGGACAGGGGGACCGTGAGCAGTACTTC.

This clonotype turned up a few times. In DNA, the CDR3 is TGCAGCGTTGAGTTCTCCGGAACAGATACGCAGTATTTT. It specifies CSVEFSGTDTQYF. This sequence joins TRBV29-1 and TRBJ2-3; D not certain. CDR3 size: 13 residues. Trimming cost V 3 bases and J 3 bases, with 10 bases left between them. The V gene's germline CDR1 is SQVTM and CDR2 ANQGSEA.

This clonotype has at least ten counts. V is TRBV20-1 and J is TRBJ2-1, with 7 bases fitting TRBD2. This CDR3 has 15 amino acids. V lost 3 bases, J lost 3 bases, and 8 bases stayed unmatched. Germline V CDR1 and CDR2: DFQATT, SNEGSKA (reference sequence). As DNA, the CDR3 is TGCAGTGCTAGGGAAAAAGCGGGGCACTACAATGAGCAGTTCTTC. Protein sequence: CSAREKAGHYNEQFF.

This clonotype has just a few counts. This chain links TRBV3-1 with TRBJ2-1; D possibly corresponds to TRBD2 (6 bases). Trimming took off 5 bases at V and 0 bases at J, with 17 bases between the two ends. Germline V gene lookup returns CDR1 LGHDT and CDR2 YNNKEL (reference sequence). This CDR3 has 17 residues. The CDR3 region has the DNA TGTGCCAGCAGCTACGATCTTAGCGGACTCTCCTACAATGAGCAGTTCTTC. Its translation is CASSYDLSGLSYNEQFF.

This clonotype was counted at least ten times. V usage is TRBV27 and J usage is TRBJ2-7, with no clear D. CDR3 length: 13 amino acids. The V gene lost 5 bases and the J gene lost 5 bases, with 13 bases spanning the gap. Germline CDR1 is MNHEY and CDR2 is SMNVEV (reference sequence). DNA of the CDR3: TGTGCCAGCAGTGACGGTTCAAGGGACGAGCAGTACTTC. Residues: CASSDGSRDEQYF.

This clonotype was picked up many times. The J gene is TRBJ1-2, the V gene TRBV2, with D possibly matching TRBD1 (6 bases). The V end lost 4 bases, the J end lost 8 bases, and 29 bases lay between the germline ends. The germline V gene has CDR1 SNHLY and CDR2 FYNNEI. The CDR3 sequence is 18 residues long. DNA of the CDR3: TGTGCCAGCAGTGTCTCGGGGGCACTACAGTTGGTCCCTAGAGGCTACACCTTC. Encoded protein: CASSVSGALQLVPRGYTF. The full variable domain, completed using reference TRBV2 and TRBJ1-2, is EPEVTQTPSHQVTQMGQEVILRCVPISNHLYFYWYRQILGQKVEFLVSFYNNEISEKSEIFDDQFSVERPDGSNFTLKIRSTKLEDSAMYFCASSVSGALQLVPRGYTFGSGTRLTVV.

This clonotype has only a few counts. This rearrangement joins TRBV30 to TRBJ2-7; D is perhaps TRBD2 (5 bases). This CDR3 region has 13 residues. The germline V gene encodes CDR1 GTSNPN and CDR2 SVGIG (reference sequence). V dropped 2 bases and J dropped 4 bases, with 12 bases sitting between them. In DNA, the CDR3 is TGTGCCTGGAGTAAGACTACTCTATACGAGCAGTACTTC. It encodes CAWSKTTLYEQYF.

This clonotype was recorded at least ten times. The CDR3 region has the DNA TGTGCCAGCAGCTTGGGCGGGACCACCGGGGAGCTGTTTTTT. This sequence encodes CASSLGGTTGELFF. The V gene is TRBV5-5, the J gene TRBJ2-2, with a weak D call TRBD2 (6 bases). V was pared by 0 bases and J by 4 bases, with 7 bases between. Looked up from germline, CDR1 is SGHKS and CDR2 is YYEKEE (reference sequence). The CDR3 is 14 amino acids. The full variable domain, with the rest looked up from reference TRBV5-5 and TRBJ2-2, is DAGVTQSPTHLIKTRGQQVTLRCSPISGHKSVSWYQQVLGQGPQFIFQYYEKEERGRGNFPDRFSARQFPNYSSELNVNALLLGDSALYLCASSLGGTTGELFFGEGSRLTVL.

This clonotype was seen only a few times. The CDR3 nucleotides read TGTGCCAGCAGCCGGGACAGCGATGAGCAGTTCTTC. It specifies CASSRDSDEQFF. V gene TRBV7-3 combines with J gene TRBJ2-1; TRBD1 aligns across 7 bases. Trimming removed 5 bases from V and 8 bases from J; junction bases left unmatched: 3. Germline-derived CDR1 and CDR2 are SGHTA and FQGTGA. CDR3 length equals 12 residues.

This clonotype was seen only a few times. V and J are TRBV30 and TRBJ1-2; possible D gene TRBD1, 6 bases. CDR1 GTSNPN and CDR2 SVGIG come from the germline V gene (reference sequence). The CDR3 has 13 residues. Trimming took off 0 bases at V and 10 bases at J, with 15 bases between the two ends. The CDR3 spells CAWSVHKAGDYTF. DNA for the CDR3: TGTGCCTGGAGTGTACATAAGGCAGGGGACTACACCTTC.

This clonotype has at least ten counts. The chain couples TRBV20-1 to TRBJ1-2; TRBD1 matches 7 bases. Germline CDR1 reads DFQATT; CDR2 reads SNEGSKA (reference sequence). J was trimmed by 5 bases and V by 1 base; bases with no gene match: 22. This CDR3 spans 19 amino acids. The CDR3, as DNA: TGCAGTGCTAGAGTGCAAGCAGGGGGGCAGGGTAGGGATAGGTATGGCTACACCTTC. It translates to CSARVQAGGQGRDRYGYTF.

This rearrangement joins TRBV3-1 to TRBJ1-2; D call uncertain. CDR3 length equals 15 residues. Germline V CDR1 and CDR2: LGHDT, YNNKEL (reference sequence). V lost 5 bases, J lost 1 base, and 14 bases lay in between. The CDR3 sequence is CASSYQSRSNYGYTF. As DNA, the CDR3 is TGTGCCAGCAGCTACCAGTCCCGAAGTAACTATGGCTACACCTTC.

This clonotype was counted at least ten times. The V call is TRBV20-1, the J call TRBJ2-1, with TRBD2 matching over 8 bases. The CDR3 loop spans 13 amino acids. CDR1 is DFQATT and CDR2 is SNEGSKA in the germline V gene (reference sequence). V dropped 5 bases and J dropped 4; count of bases not matched to a gene: 4. The CDR3 DNA sequence: TGCAGTGCTGGTAGCGGGACGTACAATGAGCAGTTCTTC. Protein: CSAGSGTYNEQFF.

V and J are TRBV20-1 and TRBJ2-1; possible D gene TRBD2, 6 bases. Germline assignment: CDR1 DFQATT and CDR2 SNEGSKA (reference sequence). V lost 5 bases and J 8 bases, leaving 13 bases between the germline ends. The CDR3 is 12 residues long. The CDR3: CSAPNGGYEQFF. CDR3 sequence (DNA): TGCAGTGCTCCGAATGGGGGGTATGAGCAGTTCTTC.

In its sample, this clonotype was seen a few times. The chain couples TRBV12-3 or TRBV12-4 to TRBJ1-4; tentatively, D is TRBD1 (5 bases). The ends were cut back, 6 bases at V and 7 bases at J, with 12 bases in the middle. The CDR3 is 13 residues long. The CDR3 protein is CASRLSTGEKLFF. The CDR3 DNA sequence: TGTGCCAGCAGGTTAAGCACAGGTGAAAAACTGTTTTTT.